What follows are 10 T cell receptor beta chains derived from one specimen sequenced in a study of cytotoxic CD8 clonotypes in ibrutinib-treated CLL. Sequencing was performed with immunoSEQ multiplex PCR; in TCRdb, only in-frame clones are kept and a portion is missing. The sample carries fewer than 300,000 clones, roughly three quarters recorded once. The sequenced sample was PBMCs, obtained at disease progression, from a patient treated with ibrutinib. These receptor sequences come from a human donor with chronic lymphocytic leukemia.

The chain couples TRBV18 to TRBJ2-7; D is tentatively TRBD1 or TRBD2 (5 bases each). The CDR3 extends over 14 amino acids. Germline CDR1 reads KGHSH; CDR2 reads LQKENI. Trimming pared 7 bases from V and 6 bases from J, leaving 19 bases between. In DNA form, the CDR3 reads TGTGCCAGCTTCCCATCCGGGGCCCTCGCCGAGCAGTACTTC. Amino acids: CASFPSGALAEQYF.

The rearrangement joins TRBV27 to TRBJ2-2; possibly TRBD1 for D (6 bases). The CDR3 runs 15 residues. Trimming took off 6 bases at V and 0 bases at J, with 11 bases between the two ends. Germline V gives CDR1 MNHEY, CDR2 SMNVEV (reference sequence). The CDR3 coding sequence is TGTGCCAGCAGGATAGACAGGCCGAACACCGGGGAGCTGTTTTTT. Amino acid sequence: CASRIDRPNTGELFF.

The CDR3 DNA sequence: TGTGCCAGTAGTCCGATCCAGTTCTTC. It encodes CASSPIQFF. J is TRBJ2-1 and V is TRBV19; D is ambiguous. Trimming removed 5 bases from V and 13 bases from J, with 6 bases in between. This CDR3 is built from 9 residues. Germline V gene data show CDR1 as LNHDA and CDR2 as SQIVND (reference sequence).

This chain uses TRBV13 with TRBJ2-3, with 7 bases aligning to TRBD2. From germline, CDR1 is PRHDT and CDR2 FYEKMQ (reference sequence). Unmatched junction bases numbered 16, after V lost 5 bases and J lost 5 bases. The CDR3 loop spans 17 amino acids. Here the CDR3 DNA reads TGTGCCAGCAGCCGACCCAGTGGGTTCCTAGCGGTAGATACGCAGTATTTT. Residues: CASSRPSGFLAVDTQYF.

V is TRBV19 and J is TRBJ1-2, with D possibly being TRBD1 (6 bases). In germline, CDR1 is LNHDA, CDR2 SQIVND (reference sequence). CDR3 length: 17 amino acids. The V end lost 5 bases, the J end lost 1 base, and 20 bases lay between the germline ends. DNA for the CDR3: TGTGCCAGTAGTCTCAATAGAGCAACAGGGCTTAACTATGGCTACACCTTC. Translation: CASSLNRATGLNYGYTF.

This clone occurred a few times. The chain links TRBV7-9 to TRBJ1-1; TRBD1 might be the D (5 bases). Germline CDR1 is SEHNR and CDR2 is FQNEAQ (reference sequence). The CDR3 is 14 residues long. V lost 4 bases and J lost 1, with 10 bases in between. CDR3 sequence: CASSYRTPNTEAFF. CDR3 in DNA: TGTGCCAGCAGCTACAGGACACCGAACACTGAAGCTTTCTTT.

V and J are TRBV29-1 and TRBJ2-7, with D possibly being TRBD1 (6 bases). The CDR3 extends over 13 amino acids. Trimming removed 7 bases at V and 3 bases at J, with 16 bases between. The germline gives CDR1 SQVTM, CDR2 ANQGSEA. CDR3 nucleotides: TGCAGCGGGAGGACAGCGACGGGCTACGAGCAGTACTTC. Translation gives CSGRTATGYEQYF.

This sequence joins TRBV29-1 and TRBJ2-7; 8 positions agree with TRBD1. After removal of 3 bases from V and 6 bases from J, the junction contained 10 bases not matched to a gene. This CDR3 spans 14 amino acids. CDR1 and CDR2 from the germline V gene are SQVTM and ANQGSEA. The CDR3 loop is CSVEARDRRGEQYF. CDR3 sequence (DNA): TGCAGCGTTGAGGCTAGGGACAGGAGGGGCGAGCAGTACTTC.

The V and J genes are TRBV7-6 and TRBJ2-1, with D perhaps assigned TRBD1 or TRBD2 (6 bases each). With 1 base removed from V and 8 bases from J, the gap between germline ends came to 18 bases. The CDR3 has 16 residues. Per the germline V gene, CDR1 is SGHVS and CDR2 is FNYEAQ. The CDR3 DNA reads TGTGCCAGCAGCTTAGGTGTCCGGGGGCCCGTGGATGAGCAGTTCTTC. It specifies CASSLGVRGPVDEQFF. Full variable domain (outside the CDR3, taken from reference TRBV7-6 and TRBJ2-1): GAGVSQSPRYKVTKRGQDVALRCDPISGHVSLYWYRQALGQGPEFLTYFNYEAQQDKSGLPNDRFSAERPEGSISTLTIQRTEQRDSAMYRCASSLGVRGPVDEQFFGPGTRLTVL.

This rearrangement joins TRBV5-1 to TRBJ1-5; TRBD1 agrees at 7 bases. V shed 0 bases, J shed 7 bases, and the junction held 7 bases outside the gene matches. The CDR3 has 15 residues. CDR1 SGHRS and CDR2 YFSETQ come from the germline V gene. The CDR3 loop reads CASSLGQGLEQPQHF. Here the CDR3 DNA reads TGCGCCAGCAGCTTGGGACAGGGCCTGGAACAGCCCCAGCATTTT.